The 7 T cell receptor beta chains given below trace back to one sample, sequenced in a study of cytomegalovirus exposure and HLA in healthy donors. Use of 60 Vbeta and 13 Jbeta primers characterized the PCR. Data came from immunoSEQ multiplex PCR; TCRdb stores just in-frame clones and leaves some out. The top ten hold about 3% of the sample, which has 100,000 to 150,000 clones, roughly 17% seen once. What was sequenced was PBMCs. These receptors all stem from a female donor in good health and CMV-seropositive.

The CDR3 here is CASRLPGLAIEQYF. CDR3 sequence (DNA): TGTGCCAGCAGGCTCCCGGGACTAGCGATCGAGCAGTACTTC. The chain joins TRBV6-6 to TRBJ2-7; 10 bases line up with TRBD2. This CDR3 comprises 14 residues. The germline CDR1 and CDR2 sequences are MNHNY and SVGAGI (reference sequence). V gave up 6 bases and J gave up 6 bases; unmatched junction bases: 8.

This clone has more than one count but fewer than ten. This chain joins TRBV4-2 and TRBJ1-4; D is ambiguous. The germline V gene encodes CDR1 LGHNA and CDR2 YNFKEQ. V was cut by 0 bases and J by 7 bases, with 15 bases left in between. The CDR3 consists of 16 residues. CDR3: CASSQETGVRGEKLFF. CDR3 in DNA: TGTGCCAGCAGCCAAGAGACCGGGGTACGGGGTGAAAAACTGTTTTTT.

This rearrangement joins TRBV10-3 to TRBJ1-6; maybe TRBD1 (5 bases). Trimming left V 6 bases short and J 7 bases short, with 22 bases between. Germline assignment: CDR1 ENHRY and CDR2 SYGVKD. The CDR3 extends over 17 amino acids. The CDR3 region is CAISSHQGGAGNSPLHF. In DNA form, the CDR3 reads TGTGCCATCAGCTCTCACCAGGGTGGCGCGGGGAATTCACCCCTCCACTTT.

This clone came up a few times. This sample also contains other DNA sequences that code for the same CDR3. V usage is TRBV5-1 and J usage is TRBJ2-5; TRBD1 might be the D (6 bases). This CDR3 is 13 amino acids long. Trimming took off 5 bases at V and 5 bases at J, with 13 bases between the two ends. Germline loops: CDR1 SGHRS, CDR2 YFSETQ. CDR3 loop: CASSLGRGETQYF. The CDR3 DNA sequence: TGCGCCAGCAGTCTCGGCAGGGGCGAGACCCAGTACTTC.

The chain employs TRBV30 and TRBJ1-6, with 7 bases fitting TRBD1. The germline V gene encodes CDR1 GTSNPN and CDR2 SVGIG (reference sequence). The CDR3 has 16 residues. The J segment lost 8 bases and the V segment lost 1 base, leaving 11 bases of the junction unmatched. The chain's CDR3 is CAWSATGFLSDSPLHF. In DNA, the CDR3 is TGTGCCTGGAGTGCGACAGGGTTTCTTTCGGATTCACCCCTCCACTTT.

This clone showed up just a few times. This sequence joins TRBV6-5 and TRBJ1-1; D uncertain. From germline, CDR1 is MNHEY and CDR2 SVGAGI. Deletions cut 4 bases from V and 1 base from J, with 10 bases between. This CDR3 has 14 amino acids. The CDR3 spells CASSSLPGNTEAFF. In DNA form, the CDR3 reads TGTGCCAGCAGTTCCTTACCGGGGAACACTGAAGCTTTCTTT.

In this sample, this clone turned up a few times. J is TRBJ2-7 and V is TRBV28, with 14 bases matching TRBD2. The CDR3 loop spans 16 amino acids. Trimming took 7 bases from V and 1 from J; bases not matched to a gene: 6. From germline, CDR1 is MDHEN and CDR2 SYDVKM. In DNA form, the CDR3 reads TGTGCCAGCAATCCGGGACTAGCGGGGGAGTCCTACGAGCAGTACTTC. Its translation: CASNPGLAGESYEQYF. Full variable domain (remainder filled in from reference TRBV28 and TRBJ2-7): DVKVTQSSRYLVKRTGEKVFLECVQDMDHENMFWYRQDPGLGLRLIYFSYDVKMKEKGDIPEGYSVSREKKERFSLILESASTNQTSMYLCASNPGLAGESYEQYFGPGTRLTVT.